The 12 T cell receptor beta chains given below trace back to one sample, sequenced in a study of T cell responses to AZD1222 COVID-19 vaccine. Profiling relied on immunoSEQ multiplex PCR, and the TCRdb table lists in-frame clones only, not all of them. This sample carries 70,000 to 90,000 clones, around 73% of them seen once, and the ten largest clones take about 21%. The starting material was peripheral blood, obtained on day 0 of AZD1222 vaccination. These receptor sequences come from an adult in good health.

The J gene is TRBJ1-3, the V gene TRBV6-5; D possibly corresponds to TRBD1 (5 bases). Trimming left V 11 bases short and J 7 bases short, with 18 bases between. CDR3 length: 13 amino acids. Germline V gene lookup returns CDR1 MNHEY and CDR2 SVGAGI. The CDR3: CAVRGAGLNTIYF. The CDR3, as DNA: TGTGCCGTACGGGGCGCGGGGCTTAACACCATATATTTT.

The V gene is TRBV6-5, the J gene TRBJ2-5; 9 bases fit TRBD1. The CDR3 totals 14 residues. V was pared by 4 bases and J by 7 bases, with 7 bases of the junction left unmatched. Per germline, CDR1 MNHEY and CDR2 SVGAGI. In DNA, the CDR3 is TGTGCCAGCAGTTCAGGGACAGGGACGGGGACCCAGTACTTC. It specifies CASSSGTGTGTQYF.

The rearrangement uses TRBV5-1 and TRBJ2-1; 8 nucleotides align to TRBD2. J gave up 1 base and V 4 bases, and 7 bases lay outside the gene matches. In germline, CDR1 is SGHRS, CDR2 YFSETQ. The CDR3 consists of 16 residues. The CDR3 region has the DNA TGCGCCAGCAGCGGATCTAGCGGGCCGTCCTACAATGAGCAGTTCTTC. Protein sequence: CASSGSSGPSYNEQFF.

The chain joins TRBV6-5 to TRBJ1-5; TRBD1 matches 8 bases. CDR1 and CDR2 (germline): MNHEY, SVGAGI. J lost 9 bases, V lost 4 bases, and 8 bases had no gene match. The CDR3 length is 14 residues. CDR3 region: CASSSGQGALPQHF. CDR3 nucleotide sequence: TGTGCCAGCAGTTCCGGCCAGGGGGCCTTGCCCCAGCATTTT.

This sequence joins TRBV5-1 and TRBJ1-2; D is possibly TRBD1 (5 bases). Trimming shortened V by 4 bases and J by 5 bases, and 18 bases separated the two germline ends. The germline CDR1 and CDR2 sequences are SGHRS and YFSETQ. This CDR3 has 15 residues. CDR3 in amino acids: CASSQQVRGLYGYTF. The CDR3 DNA is TGCGCCAGCAGCCAACAGGTCCGAGGTTTATATGGCTACACCTTC.

This clone was found once. The V call is TRBV6-9, the J call TRBJ2-7, with D tentatively TRBD2 (6 bases). Trimming stripped 3 bases from V and 0 bases from J, with 9 bases between. This CDR3 comprises 14 residues. Germline lookup yields CDR1 MNHGY and CDR2 SVAAGI. The DNA of the CDR3 is TGTGCCAGCAGTTACGGTAGCGGCTCCTACGAGCAGTACTTC. This gives the protein CASSYGSGSYEQYF.

The chain uses TRBV9 and TRBJ2-7, with 10 bases fitting TRBD1. Germline V gives CDR1 SGDLS, CDR2 YYNGEE. The V segment lost 3 bases and the J segment 7 bases; nucleotides outside the gene matches: 10. This CDR3 is built from 15 residues. The CDR3 loop is CASSAGQGVVGEQYF. The CDR3 bases are TGTGCCAGCAGCGCTGGACAGGGGGTAGTAGGGGAGCAGTACTTC. The variable domain in full, with the rest retrieved from reference TRBV9 and TRBJ2-7, is DSGVTQTPKHLITATGQRVTLRCSPRSGDLSVYWYQQSLDQGLQFLIQYYNGEERAKGNILERFSAQQFPDLHSELNLSSLELGDSALYFCASSAGQGVVGEQYFGPGTRLTVT.

This chain uses TRBV5-6 with TRBJ1-6; D gene ambiguous. The CDR3 is made up of 14 amino acids. Trimming took 1 base from V and 7 from J, leaving 9 bases between them. Germline CDR1 reads SGHDT; CDR2 reads YYEEEE. The CDR3 region has the DNA TGTGCCAGCAGCTTGAGAGGGAGCAATTCACCCCTCCACTTT. It yields the protein CASSLRGSNSPLHF. Full variable domain (outside the CDR3, taken from reference TRBV5-6 and TRBJ1-6): DAGVTQSPTHLIKTRGQQVTLRCSPKSGHDTVSWYQQALGQGPQFIFQYYEEEERQRGNFPDRFSGHQFPNYSSELNVNALLLGDSALYLCASSLRGSNSPLHFGNGTRLTVT.

The chain is built from TRBV7-8 and TRBJ1-2; TRBD1 is a possible D gene (5 bases). Germline V lookup: CDR1 SGHVS, CDR2 FQNEAQ. CDR3 length: 12 residues. V gave up 2 bases and J gave up 14 bases, with 15 bases separating them. CDR3 nucleotides: TGTGCCAGCAGCTTAAGAGACAGTGCGAATACCTTC. Protein: CASSLRDSANTF.

This clone was seen just once. This chain joins TRBV24-1 and TRBJ2-3; D possibly uses TRBD1 or TRBD2 (6 bases each). Germline CDR1 KGHDR, CDR2 SFDVKD. V was clipped by 10 bases and J by 4 bases, with 11 bases between them. The CDR3 loop spans 12 amino acids. The chain's CDR3 is CATRGEADTQYF. The CDR3 DNA sequence: TGTGCCACGAGGGGGGAGGCAGATACGCAGTATTTT.

This clone was picked up one time. The chain carries TRBV3-1 (or the pseudogene TRBV3-2) and TRBJ2-1; 10 bases are shared with TRBD2. Looked up from germline, CDR1 is LGHDT and CDR2 is YNNKEL (reference sequence). This CDR3 is built from 14 residues. Trimming at V came to 4 bases and at J to 9 bases, leaving 6 bases not matched to a gene. DNA of the CDR3: TGTGCCAGCAGCCCTCGGACTAGCGGAGGTGAGCAGTTCTTC. Translating it yields CASSPRTSGGEQFF.

The chain uses TRBV19 and TRBJ1-6; D unresolved. V lost 4 bases to trimming and J lost 4 bases, with 8 bases between them. Germline V gene data show CDR1 as LNHDA and CDR2 as SQIVND (reference sequence). This CDR3 spans 14 amino acids. Written as DNA, the CDR3 is TGTGCCAGTAGTACGGACGGTTATAATTCACCCCTCCACTTT. It encodes CASSTDGYNSPLHF.